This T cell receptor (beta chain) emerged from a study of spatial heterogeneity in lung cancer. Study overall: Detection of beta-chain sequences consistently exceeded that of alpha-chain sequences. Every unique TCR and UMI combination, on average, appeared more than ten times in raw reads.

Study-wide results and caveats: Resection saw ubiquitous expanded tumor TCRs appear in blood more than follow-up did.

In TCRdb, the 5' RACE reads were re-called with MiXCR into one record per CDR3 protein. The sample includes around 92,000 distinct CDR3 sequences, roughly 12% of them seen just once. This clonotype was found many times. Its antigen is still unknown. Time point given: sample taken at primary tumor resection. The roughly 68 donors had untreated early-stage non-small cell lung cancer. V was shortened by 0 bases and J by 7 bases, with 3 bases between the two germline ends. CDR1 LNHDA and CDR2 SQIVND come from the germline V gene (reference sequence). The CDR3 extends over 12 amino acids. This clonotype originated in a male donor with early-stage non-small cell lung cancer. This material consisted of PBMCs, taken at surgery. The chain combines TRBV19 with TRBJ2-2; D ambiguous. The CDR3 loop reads CASSIDGGELFF. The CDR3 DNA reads TGTGCCAGTAGTATAGACGGCGGGGAGCTGTTTTTT.